The following is a T cell receptor beta chain sequence with its context. Its antigen is undetermined. CDR1 and CDR2 from the germline V gene are MNHNS and SASEGT. This CDR3 has 16 residues. V lost 4 bases and J lost 0; bases outside the gene matches: 3. Using quantitative 5'-RACE with molecular barcodes, the authors made TCR beta libraries. TCRdb re-analysed the 5' RACE reads in MiXCR, keeping a single row per CDR3 protein. The sample comprises 250,000 to 400,000 distinct CDR3 sequences, around a tenth of which are singletons, and more than 7% rests with the top ten. The data derive from a study of CD8 T cells in ankylosing spondylitis. Study-level findings and limits: Clones linked with disease were CD8+ and fairly uncommon in the peripheral blood. Ankylosing spondylitis blood appeared to carry a characteristic TCR beta motif of several highly homologous variants.

Sequenced: blood, either unsorted or a sorted T cell fraction (not recorded which). The rearrangement links TRBV6-1 to TRBJ2-3; 11 positions match TRBD2. The TCR comes from a female donor with ankylosing spondylitis or in good health (not recorded which). The CDR3 DNA follows: TGTGCCAGCAGTGGGCGACTAGCGGGAAGCACAGATACGCAGTATTTT. Its translation: CASSGRLAGSTDTQYF.